These 29 T cell receptor beta chains were sequenced from one sample in a study of blood T cell repertoires in COVID-19. Some clones are missing from TCRdb's copy, which holds only in-frame ones; the method was immunoSEQ multiplex PCR. The sample records some 220,000 clones, around 83% being singletons. The sample consisted of peripheral blood. These receptors all stem from a man aged 45 to 65 with active or convalescent COVID-19.

The chain joins TRBV28 to TRBJ1-6, with 9 bases lining up with TRBD1. The germline V gene has CDR1 MDHEN and CDR2 SYDVKM. CDR3 length: 16 amino acids. Losses at the gene ends were 6 bases for V and 4 bases for J; bases not matched to a gene: 7. The CDR3 protein is CASRLDRGTYNSPLHF. DNA for the CDR3: TGTGCCAGCAGACTCGACAGGGGGACGTATAATTCACCCCTCCACTTT.

V gene TRBV28 combines with J gene TRBJ2-1, with TRBD2 as a possible D gene (6 bases). Germline-derived CDR1 and CDR2 are MDHEN and SYDVKM. This CDR3 has 15 amino acids. V was cut by 5 bases and J by 6 bases, with 17 bases left in between. DNA of the CDR3: TGTGCCAGCAGTCTCCCCGGGGGAGAGTTCAATGAGCAGTTCTTC. Translating it yields CASSLPGGEFNEQFF. Together with reference TRBV28 and TRBJ2-1, the CDR3 gives the full variable domain: DVKVTQSSRYLVKRTGEKVFLECVQDMDHENMFWYRQDPGLGLRLIYFSYDVKMKEKGDIPEGYSVSREKKERFSLILESASTNQTSMYLCASSLPGGEFNEQFFGPGTRLTVL.

The chain couples TRBV11-3 to TRBJ2-7; 7 nucleotides match TRBD1. Looked up from germline, CDR1 is SGHNT and CDR2 is YENEEA. The V and J ends lost 1 base and 5 bases, in that order; junction bases with no gene match: 11. The CDR3 runs to 16 residues. CDR3 sequence (DNA): TGTGCCAGCAGCTTAGGGGATTTGACAGGGAATGACGAGCAGTACTTC. This codes for CASSLGDLTGNDEQYF.

J is TRBJ2-5 and V is TRBV7-3; possible D gene TRBD2, 6 bases. The V and J ends lost 0 bases and 5 bases respectively, with 10 bases between them. Germline CDR1 and CDR2: SGHTA and FQGTGA. CDR3 size: 14 residues. The CDR3 is CASSLTGGAETQYF. The CDR3 bases are TGTGCCAGCAGCTTAACGGGCGGGGCGGAGACCCAGTACTTC.

V and J are TRBV5-5 and TRBJ2-7, with 10 positions matching TRBD1. The CDR3 sequence is 14 residues long. V lost 4 bases and J lost 4; bases outside the gene matches: 5. The germline V gene encodes CDR1 SGHKS and CDR2 YYEKEE (reference sequence). The CDR3 coding sequence is TGTGCCAGCAGCCGGGACAGGGGAATGTACGAGCAGTACTTC. Protein: CASSRDRGMYEQYF.

This chain joins TRBV29-1 and TRBJ1-2; 7 bases map to TRBD1. The CDR3 consists of 14 residues. The germline V gene encodes CDR1 SQVTM and CDR2 ANQGSEA. V gave up 0 bases and J gave up 4 bases; unmatched junction bases: 5. The CDR3 DNA reads TGCAGCGTTGAAGAGAGGGGGCAGGGCTATGGCTACACCTTC. Its translation is CSVEERGQGYGYTF.

The table lists this clone with a count of one. This chain links TRBV7-6 with TRBJ2-5, with TRBD2 matching over 10 bases. This CDR3 spans 17 amino acids. The V gene end was trimmed by 0 bases and the J gene end by 2 bases; junction bases not matched to a gene: 6. From germline, CDR1 is SGHVS and CDR2 FNYEAQ. The CDR3 reads CASSLAVVAGGQETQYF. Here the CDR3 DNA reads TGTGCCAGCAGCTTAGCTGTGGTAGCGGGAGGTCAAGAGACCCAGTACTTC.

In its sample, this clone was seen once. This chain connects TRBV28 to TRBJ2-4; D unresolved. V shed 6 bases and J shed 0 bases, with 9 bases lying between them. This CDR3 comprises 14 residues. The germline V gene has CDR1 MDHEN and CDR2 SYDVKM. DNA for the CDR3: TGTGCCAGCAGCCCTAGAGGAGCCAAAAACATTCAGTACTTC. This gives the protein CASSPRGAKNIQYF.

The count of this clone is one. This chain connects TRBV19 to TRBJ1-1; D unresolved. The CDR3 is 15 residues long. The V end lost 7 bases, the J end lost 2 bases, and 17 bases lay between the germline ends. Germline-derived CDR1 and CDR2 are LNHDA and SQIVND (reference sequence). CDR3 sequence: CASIPAPGANTEAFF. CDR3 bases: TGTGCCAGTATCCCAGCACCGGGAGCTAACACTGAAGCTTTCTTT.

The V gene is TRBV4-2, the J gene TRBJ1-6, with D possibly being TRBD1 (5 bases). Germline V gene lookup returns CDR1 LGHNA and CDR2 YNFKEQ. Trimming removed 2 bases from V and 6 bases from J, with 17 bases in between. The CDR3 is 17 residues long. Here the CDR3 DNA reads TGTGCCAGCAGCCAACTATCGGGAGGGGCTGGTAATTCACCCCTCCACTTT. It codes for CASSQLSGGAGNSPLHF.

This clone was detected only a few times. This sequence joins TRBV27 and TRBJ1-5; 8 bases line up with TRBD1. The CDR3 spans 16 residues. CDR1 is MNHEY and CDR2 is SMNVEV in the germline V gene (reference sequence). V dropped 5 bases and J dropped 0; count of bases not matched to a gene: 6. The CDR3 DNA follows: TGTGCCAGCAGTGCACAGGGGGAGTATAGCAATCAGCCCCAGCATTTT. Amino acid sequence: CASSAQGEYSNQPQHF.

The sample holds one count of this clone. The J gene is TRBJ1-6, the V gene TRBV3-1 (or the pseudogene TRBV3-2), with 7 bases lining up with TRBD1. The CDR3 has 15 amino acids. The V gene's germline CDR1 is LGHDT and CDR2 YNNKEL (reference sequence). The V gene end was trimmed by 2 bases and the J gene end by 7 bases; junction bases not matched to a gene: 5. This CDR3 reads CASSQTDRTNSPLHF. The CDR3 DNA reads TGTGCCAGCAGCCAAACGGACAGGACAAATTCACCCCTCCACTTT.

V and J are TRBV28 and TRBJ2-7; D ambiguous. Germline V gene sequence: CDR1 MDHEN, CDR2 SYDVKM. The CDR3 contains 13 residues. V lost 2 bases and J lost 2, with 7 bases in between. The CDR3 bases are TGTGCCAGCAGTTTAACAGAGCCCTACGAGCAGTACTTC. Protein: CASSLTEPYEQYF. The entire variable domain, with the rest obtained from reference TRBV28 and TRBJ2-7, is as follows: DVKVTQSSRYLVKRTGEKVFLECVQDMDHENMFWYRQDPGLGLRLIYFSYDVKMKEKGDIPEGYSVSREKKERFSLILESASTNQTSMYLCASSLTEPYEQYFGPGTRLTVT.

This clone appeared a few times. The identical CDR3 is also encoded by other nucleotide sequences in the sample. The J gene is TRBJ1-5, the V gene TRBV28; D might be TRBD1 (6 bases). The length of the CDR3 is 14 residues. Germline V gene data show CDR1 as MDHEN and CDR2 as SYDVKM. The ends were cut back, 2 bases at V and 3 bases at J, with 8 bases in the middle. The CDR3 DNA follows: TGTGCCAGCAGTTTAGGACAGAACAATCAGCCCCAGCATTTT. Translated, it gives CASSLGQNNQPQHF.

Comments on this clone: Other DNA sequences in this sample translate to the same CDR3. This sequence joins TRBV4-2 and TRBJ1-2; D might be TRBD1 (5 bases). The germline V gene encodes CDR1 LGHNA and CDR2 YNFKEQ. This CDR3 comprises 14 residues. Between the trimmed V and J ends, which lost 0 bases and 4 bases, there was a span of 9 bases. Here the CDR3 DNA reads TGTGCCAGCAGCCAAGAGGGGCAGGCCTATGGCTACACCTTC. This encodes CASSQEGQAYGYTF.

The rearrangement uses TRBV9 and TRBJ1-2, with TRBD1 matching 9 bases. Trimming at V came to 4 bases and at J to 8 bases, leaving 6 bases not matched to a gene. From germline, CDR1 is SGDLS and CDR2 YYNGEE. The CDR3 has 13 residues. CDR3 amino acids: CASSTRTGAGYTF. In DNA, the CDR3 is TGTGCCAGCAGCACACGGACAGGGGCCGGCTACACCTTC. Looking up the rest from reference TRBV9 and TRBJ1-2 gives the full variable domain: DSGVTQTPKHLITATGQRVTLRCSPRSGDLSVYWYQQSLDQGLQFLIQYYNGEERAKGNILERFSAQQFPDLHSELNLSSLELGDSALYFCASSTRTGAGYTFGSGTRLTVV.

The J gene is TRBJ2-6, the V gene TRBV5-4; perhaps TRBD1 as D (5 bases). The CDR3 has 16 residues. The germline gives CDR1 SGHNT, CDR2 YYREEE (reference sequence). The germline V and J ends were trimmed by 3 bases and 0 bases, with 10 bases remaining between them. The CDR3 DNA follows: TGTGCCAGCAGCTCTACAGGTAGCTCTGGGGCCAACGTCCTGACTTTC. It specifies CASSSTGSSGANVLTF.

This chain uses TRBV6-1 with TRBJ1-2, with D possibly matching TRBD1 (6 bases). V shed 2 bases and J shed 5 bases, with 18 bases lying between them. The CDR3 has 16 residues. Germline-derived CDR1 and CDR2 are MNHNS and SASEGT. The CDR3 sequence is CASSEPIYRVGYGYTF. The CDR3 DNA sequence: TGTGCCAGCAGTGAACCAATTTACAGGGTGGGGTATGGCTACACCTTC.

The gene calls are TRBV6-5 and TRBJ2-7, with D hard to call. CDR1 and CDR2 from the germline V gene are MNHEY and SVGAGI. The CDR3 runs to 12 residues. CDR3 in amino acids: CASHRPGYEQYF. The CDR3 DNA reads as TGTGCTAGTCATAGGCCGGGCTACGAGCAGTACTTC.

V gene TRBV5-5 combines with J gene TRBJ1-4, with D unresolved. Germline lookup yields CDR1 SGHKS and CDR2 YYEKEE (reference sequence). The V end lost 4 bases, the J end lost 5 bases, and 12 bases lay between the germline ends. This CDR3 spans 14 amino acids. CDR3 sequence: CASSLTSGNEKLFF. CDR3 coding DNA: TGTGCCAGCAGCCTGACGTCGGGAAATGAAAAACTGTTTTTT.

This chain uses TRBV7-8 with TRBJ2-2, with D possibly being TRBD1 (6 bases). Per germline, CDR1 SGHVS and CDR2 FQNEAQ. The CDR3 is 16 amino acids. Deletions cut 5 bases from V and 7 bases from J, with 20 bases between. For the CDR3, the DNA is TGTGCCAGCAGCGTAACAGGTTTAGGGGGATACGGGGAGCTGTTTTTT. Its protein product is CASSVTGLGGYGELFF.

The rearrangement uses TRBV6-5 and TRBJ1-5; 8 bases fit TRBD1. The length of the CDR3 is 13 residues. V dropped 6 bases and J dropped 6; count of bases not matched to a gene: 4. Germline V gene lookup returns CDR1 MNHEY and CDR2 SVGAGI. CDR3 residues: CASRDRVVQPQHF. DNA of the CDR3: TGTGCCAGCAGGGACAGGGTGGTTCAGCCCCAGCATTTT.

The chain is built from TRBV7-3 and TRBJ2-1; D is unresolved. CDR3 size: 14 residues. Trimming shortened V by 5 bases and J by 0 bases, and 8 bases separated the two germline ends. The V gene's germline CDR1 is SGHTA and CDR2 FQGTGA. The CDR3 nucleotides are TGTGCCAGCAGCCCTCGCGTCTCCTACAATGAGCAGTTCTTC. It specifies CASSPRVSYNEQFF.

This chain joins TRBV5-1 and TRBJ2-3; TRBD2 matches 7 bases. V gave up 0 bases and J gave up 3 bases; unmatched junction bases: 1. The CDR3 covers 14 residues. CDR1 is SGHRS and CDR2 is YFSETQ in the germline V gene. The DNA of the CDR3 is TGCGCCAGCAGCTTGGCTAGCGGAACAGATACGCAGTATTTT. Translating gives CASSLASGTDTQYF.

The chain joins TRBV28 to TRBJ1-3; TRBD1 might be the D (5 bases). The CDR3 has 14 amino acids. V was pared by 2 bases and J by 5 bases, with 10 bases between. Germline V CDR1 and CDR2: MDHEN, SYDVKM. The DNA for the CDR3 is TGTGCCAGCAGTTTAGCAGGGATTCGAAACACCATATATTTT. Translated: CASSLAGIRNTIYF.

The chain carries TRBV13 and TRBJ2-3; D gene unclear. The V gene's germline CDR1 is PRHDT and CDR2 FYEKMQ (reference sequence). Trimming pared 5 bases from V and 2 bases from J, leaving 5 bases between. The CDR3 extends over 12 amino acids. This CDR3 reads CASSPFTDTQYF. CDR3 bases: TGTGCCAGCAGCCCCTTCACAGATACGCAGTATTTT. Variable domain in full (rest from reference TRBV13 and TRBJ2-3): AAGVIQSPRHLIKEKRETATLKCYPIPRHDTVYWYQQGPGQDPQFLISFYEKMQSDKGSIPDRFSAQQFSDYHSELNMSSLELGDSALYFCASSPFTDTQYFGPGTRLTVL.

This chain uses TRBV5-1 with TRBJ2-2, with D uncertain. The CDR3 spans 13 residues. Germline values: CDR1 SGHRS, CDR2 YFSETQ. Trimming took off 4 bases at V and 6 bases at J, with 10 bases between the two ends. CDR3 bases: TGCGCCAGCAGCGTACTTGCCTCCGGGGAGCTGTTTTTT. Protein product: CASSVLASGELFF.

The V call is TRBV28, the J call TRBJ1-4; 8 nucleotides agree with TRBD1. Germline lookup yields CDR1 MDHEN and CDR2 SYDVKM. The ends lost 4 bases at V and 7 bases at J; junction bases unmatched: 8. This CDR3 is 15 amino acids long. The CDR3 DNA is TGTGCCAGCAGTTCGTCGGGACAGGTCGGTGAAAAACTGTTTTTT. The encoded protein is CASSSSGQVGEKLFF.

V and J are TRBV6-5 and TRBJ2-1; 8 bases align to TRBD1. The J segment lost 8 bases and the V segment lost 2 bases, leaving 5 bases of the junction unmatched. The CDR3 runs to 14 residues. Looked up from germline, CDR1 is MNHEY and CDR2 is SVGAGI. The CDR3 bases are TGTGCCAGCAGTTACGTGACAGGGGAATATGAGCAGTTCTTC. Residues: CASSYVTGEYEQFF.